These 2 T cell receptor beta chains were sequenced from one sample in a study of OX40 agonist ivuxolimab in advanced cancers. Data came from immunoSEQ multiplex PCR; TCRdb stores just in-frame clones and leaves some out. The repertoire holds just under 85,000 clones, over 65% seen once, with less than 3% in the top ten. The material sequenced was CD4+ or CD8+ T cells sorted from blood, taken in a trial of the OX40 agonist ivuxolimab. Source of these receptors: an adult with an advanced solid tumor such as melanoma, head and neck, liver or kidney cancer.

This rearrangement joins TRBV19 to TRBJ2-3; 10 bases agree with TRBD2. V dropped 6 bases and J dropped 0; count of bases not matched to a gene: 3. Germline-derived CDR1 and CDR2 are LNHDA and SQIVND (reference sequence). This CDR3 has 15 amino acids. The DNA of the CDR3 is TGTGCCAGTAGGTCACTAGCGGGGAGCACAGATACGCAGTATTTT. Amino acids: CASRSLAGSTDTQYF. The full variable domain, completed using reference TRBV19 and TRBJ2-3, is DGGITQSPKYLFRKEGQNVTLSCEQNLNHDAMYWYRQDPGQGLRLIYYSQIVNDFQKGDIAEGYSVSREKKESFPLTVTSAQKNPTAFYLCASRSLAGSTDTQYFGPGTRLTVL.

The J gene is TRBJ1-1, the V gene TRBV27, with D maybe TRBD1 (5 bases). Trimming took 2 bases from V and 1 from J, leaving 11 bases between them. Germline CDR1 and CDR2: MNHEY and SMNVEV (reference sequence). The CDR3 covers 15 residues. Here the CDR3 DNA reads TGTGCCAGCAGTTTAGGGGCAGGTGAGAACACTGAAGCTTTCTTT. The encoded protein is CASSLGAGENTEAFF.